This TCR beta chain comes out of a study of graft-versus-host responses after intestinal transplantation (dated by TCRdb to 2020 to 2023). Looking at the study overall: Multivisceral, liver-intestinal, or isolated intestinal transplants were received by the recipients. Every recipient was given anti-thymocyte globulin induction, then maintenance tacrolimus and steroids for around three years. After intestinal transplantation, graft-versus-host and host-versus-graft alloreactive T cell clones in the graft, circulation and bone marrow were tracked using bulk TCR-beta CDR3 sequencing. To identify alloreactive clones, pre-transplant mixed lymphocyte reaction products were sequenced and compared with unstimulated pre-transplant donor and recipient T cells. The cohort enrolled 24 intestinal transplant recipients including one retransplant, and a few patients lacking pretransplant specimens were excluded. Donor T cell macrochimerism was defined as a peak of at least 4% donor T cells among recipient peripheral blood mononuclear cells. Rather than being sequenced by the commercial service, samples from a few later patients were sequenced in-house on an Illumina MiSeq and processed with MiXCR. Study-wide conclusions, independent of this receptor: In the allografts of patients with donor T cell macrochimerism, GvH to HvG T cell clonal ratios were high. Early after transplant, peak levels of circulating GvH clones were found to be associated with declines in HvG clones. GvH clones were found in recipient bone marrow, and some of the GvH clones appeared earlier in ileal mucosa or blood, which is consistent with an intestinal mucosal origin. Conclusions were limited by the relatively low number and heterogeneity of intestinal transplant patients.

The label giving this sample's time point can be read as: cells obtained before transplantation from donor or recipient. CD3+CD4+ and CD3+CD8+ populations were FACS-sorted from unstimulated pre-transplant donor and recipient cells taken from spleen or lymph nodes. The library came from the immunoSEQ multiplex PCR assay. For most patients, genomic DNA was isolated with the Qiagen DNeasy Blood and Tissue Kit and sent frozen to Adaptive Biotechnologies for TCR sequencing. Adaptive Biotechnologies carried out high-throughput TCR-beta CDR3 sequencing of genomic DNA for most patients. As for how the authors treated the data: Adaptive's ImmunoSEQ software was the source of the TCR sequencing data for about 17 patients, while three other patients were processed with MiXCR and VDJtools. To correct CD4 versus CD8 sorting errors, any sequence found in both subsets at a frequency ratio below 5:1 was removed. CDR3 nucleotide sequences shared between donor and recipient were removed because their origin could not be assigned. To be classed as alloreactive, a clone needed at least 2-fold expansion over unstimulated cells and a minimum CFSE-low frequency of 0.002% (template counts) or 0.001% (read counts). Mappable clones were those detected in sequenced pre-transplant spleen, lymph node, or MLR CFSE-low populations of the donor or recipient. The cumulative frequency of alloreactive clones was calculated as a percentage of all sequences, weighted by copy number. Sourced from immuneACCESS, this table was stored by TCRdb with only in-frame sequences that have V and J called. A share of the clones is absent; for the studies checked, an unresolved V gene accounts for under half, and the remainder has no known explanation. V, J and clone size were drawn from that table, and D and trimming were deduced from the DNA. The sample records roughly 100,000 clones, over 75% of which are singletons. The ten top clones hold 0.7% to 0.9% of the sample.

This clone was counted a few times. Its recognized antigen is unknown. The record has no base qualities; no much larger clone is one base away. The receptor comes from a human donor who received an intestinal transplant. The sample here was unstimulated CD4+ T cells sorted from spleen or lymph node cells, taken before intestinal transplant.

CDR3 loop: CASRSTGADSYEQYF. In nucleotide form, the sequence is TGTGCCAGCAGGTCGACAGGGGCAGACTCCTACGAGCAGTACTTC. The chain couples TRBV6-6 to TRBJ2-7, and 8 junction bases match TRBD1. The V end gives up 6 bases and the J end 0 bases, leaving 7 bases in the junction not matched to a gene. Looking up the germline V gene (reference sequence) yields CDR1 MNHNY and CDR2 SVGAGI. The CDR3 runs 15 residues from the cysteine to the phenylalanine. Only the CDR3 part of the read is kept: 45 bases, read in frame from the first base.